This T cell receptor beta chain appears in the sequencing data of a study of blood T cell repertoires in COVID-19. In the study overall: PBMCs, B-cell-depleted T cells, or T cells provided the cDNA or gDNA that made up the material.

The CDR3 runs 14 residues. In germline, CDR1 is SGHVS, CDR2 FNYEAQ. V gave up 7 bases and J gave up 1 base, with 11 bases separating them. This clone was counted between two and nine times. The data were produced by immunoSEQ multiplex PCR, yet TCRdb's version contains in-frame clones alone and is incomplete. The repertoire consists of roughly 11,000 clones, with 70% to 80% occurring once and the leading ten covering around 6.6%. The chain is built from TRBV7-6 and TRBJ1-3, with D hard to call. Sequencing input: peripheral blood. The receptor comes from a man in his fifties or sixties with COVID-19, enrolled during active disease. The CDR3 DNA sequence: TGTGCCAGCAAGGCCGGGAGTTCTGGAAACACCATATATTTT. As protein: CASKAGSSGNTIYF.